Given below is one T cell receptor beta chain in context. Original analysis: Amplification of reference gene primers provided the estimated nucleated cell counts. The data were produced by immunoSEQ multiplex PCR, yet TCRdb's version contains in-frame clones alone and is incomplete. The V and J calls and clone size were taken over from that table, and D and trimming were inferred from the DNA. The sample carries over 50,000 clones, around 80% recorded once. This entry is derived from a study of blood T cell repertoires in COVID-19. As for the study in general: Researchers got acute and convalescent COVID-19 samples from the United States, Italy and Spain. The analysed material was cDNA or gDNA that came from T cells, B-cell-depleted T cells, or PBMCs.

Trimming cost V 4 bases and J 4 bases; bases outside gene matches: 4. Per the germline V gene, CDR1 is SGHNT and CDR2 is YENEEA. The CDR3 has 14 amino acids. The sequence was obtained from a man older than 75 with acute or convalescent COVID-19. The chain uses TRBV11-3 and TRBJ2-5; 9 bases map to TRBD2. Sequenced: peripheral blood. The CDR3, as DNA: TGTGCCAGCAGCTCTAGCGGGGTTTCAGAGACCCAGTACTTC. It codes for CASSSSGVSETQYF.